This entry is about one T cell receptor beta chain. This sample is part of a study of technical replicates of blood from several donors. Assay used: immunoSEQ multiplex PCR; TCRdb lists only in-frame clones, some missing. The sample records about 86,000 clones, nearly 96% being singletons. Germline V lookup: CDR1 SNHLY, CDR2 FYNNEI. Trimming cost V 4 bases and J 2 bases, with 11 bases left between them. The CDR3 totals 14 residues. The V call is TRBV2, the J call TRBJ2-5, with unresolved D. This sequence was found in a human donor in good health. The sample was T cells isolated from PBMCs. The CDR3 nucleotides read TGTGCCAGCAGTGGTCTAGTAGGTCAAGAGACCCAGTACTTC. Translated: CASSGLVGQETQYF.